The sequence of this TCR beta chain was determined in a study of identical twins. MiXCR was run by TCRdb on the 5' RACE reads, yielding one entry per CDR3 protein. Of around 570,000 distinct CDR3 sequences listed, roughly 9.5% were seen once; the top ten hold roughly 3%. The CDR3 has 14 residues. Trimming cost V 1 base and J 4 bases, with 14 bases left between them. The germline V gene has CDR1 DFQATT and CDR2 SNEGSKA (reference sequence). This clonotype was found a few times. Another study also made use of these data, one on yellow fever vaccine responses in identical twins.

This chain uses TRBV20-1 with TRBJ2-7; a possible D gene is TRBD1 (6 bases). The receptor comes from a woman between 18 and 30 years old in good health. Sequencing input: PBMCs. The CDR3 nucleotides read TGCAGTGCTAGAGCCAGAGAGGGGGTGTACGAGCAGTACTTC. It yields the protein CSARAREGVYEQYF.